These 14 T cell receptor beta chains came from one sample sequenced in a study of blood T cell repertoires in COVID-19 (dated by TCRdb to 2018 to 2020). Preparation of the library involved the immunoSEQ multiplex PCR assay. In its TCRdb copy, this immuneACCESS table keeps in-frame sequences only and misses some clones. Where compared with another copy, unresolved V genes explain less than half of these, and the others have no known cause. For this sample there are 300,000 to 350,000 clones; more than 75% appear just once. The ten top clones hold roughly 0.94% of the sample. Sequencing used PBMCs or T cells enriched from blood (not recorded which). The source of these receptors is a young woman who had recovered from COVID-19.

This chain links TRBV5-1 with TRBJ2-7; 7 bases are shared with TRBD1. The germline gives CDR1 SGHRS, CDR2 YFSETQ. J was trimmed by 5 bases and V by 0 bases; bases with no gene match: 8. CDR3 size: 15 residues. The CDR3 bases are TGCGCCAGCAGCTTGGTGGCAGGGGGAATCGACGAGCAGTACTTC. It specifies CASSLVAGGIDEQYF.

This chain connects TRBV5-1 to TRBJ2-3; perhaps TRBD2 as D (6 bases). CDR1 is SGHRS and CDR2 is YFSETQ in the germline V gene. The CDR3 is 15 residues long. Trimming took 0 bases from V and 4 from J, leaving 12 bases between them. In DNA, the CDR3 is TGCGCCAGCAGCTTGGCGGGAGAGGGCGCAGATACGCAGTATTTT. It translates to CASSLAGEGADTQYF.

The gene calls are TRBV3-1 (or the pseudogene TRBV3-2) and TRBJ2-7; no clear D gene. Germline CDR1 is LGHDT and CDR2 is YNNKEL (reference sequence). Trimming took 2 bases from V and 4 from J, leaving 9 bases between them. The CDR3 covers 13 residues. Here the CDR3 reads CASSQPGQYEQYF. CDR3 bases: TGTGCCAGCAGCCAACCAGGTCAGTACGAGCAGTACTTC.

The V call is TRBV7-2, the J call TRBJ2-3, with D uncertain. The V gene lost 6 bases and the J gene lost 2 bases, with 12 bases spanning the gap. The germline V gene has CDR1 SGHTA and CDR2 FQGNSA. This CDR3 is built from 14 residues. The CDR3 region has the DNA TGTGCCAGCAGTTCCACCGGTTCCACAGATACGCAGTATTTT. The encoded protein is CASSSTGSTDTQYF.

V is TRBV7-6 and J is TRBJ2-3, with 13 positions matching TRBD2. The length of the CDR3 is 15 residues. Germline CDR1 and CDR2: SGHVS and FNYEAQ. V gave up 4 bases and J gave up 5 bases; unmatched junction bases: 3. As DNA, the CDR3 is TGTGCCAGCAGCTGGACTAGCGGGGGTGGAGATACGCAGTATTTT. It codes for CASSWTSGGGDTQYF.

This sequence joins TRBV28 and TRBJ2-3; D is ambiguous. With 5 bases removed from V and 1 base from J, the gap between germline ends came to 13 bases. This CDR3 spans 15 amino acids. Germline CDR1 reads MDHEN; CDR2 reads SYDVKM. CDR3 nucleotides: TGTGCCAGCAGTGCCCACCTCCAGGGCACAGATACGCAGTATTTT. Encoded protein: CASSAHLQGTDTQYF.

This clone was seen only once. The CDR3 DNA is TGCAGTGCTGCGGACAGTTACGAGCAGTACTTC. Its protein is CSAADSYEQYF. This chain links TRBV20-1 with TRBJ2-7; D may be TRBD1 (6 bases). Germline V gives CDR1 DFQATT, CDR2 SNEGSKA (reference sequence). This CDR3 has 11 residues. Trimming pared 5 bases from V and 4 bases from J, leaving 9 bases between.

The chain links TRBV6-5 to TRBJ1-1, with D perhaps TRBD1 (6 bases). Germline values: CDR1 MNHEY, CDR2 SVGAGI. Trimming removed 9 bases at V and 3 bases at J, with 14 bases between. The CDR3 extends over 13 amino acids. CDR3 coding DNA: TGTGCCAGTTCCCCAGGGGCGCACACTGAAGCTTTCTTT. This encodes CASSPGAHTEAFF.

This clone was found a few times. CDR3 sequence: CASSGVSGAGIQYF. The CDR3 DNA reads TGTGCCAGCAGCGGGGTTAGCGGGGCGGGCATTCAGTACTTC. The V call is TRBV5-5, the J call TRBJ2-4, with TRBD2 matching over 8 bases. With V trimmed by 4 bases and J by 9 bases, 9 bases remained unmatched. CDR3 size: 14 residues. Germline CDR1 is SGHKS and CDR2 is YYEKEE (reference sequence).

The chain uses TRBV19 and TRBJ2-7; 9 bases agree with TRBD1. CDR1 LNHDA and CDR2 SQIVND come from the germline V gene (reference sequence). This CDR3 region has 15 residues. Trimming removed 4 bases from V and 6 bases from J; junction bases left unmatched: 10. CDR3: CASSRTTGGVSEQYF. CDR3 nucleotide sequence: TGTGCCAGTAGTAGAACGACAGGGGGTGTCTCCGAGCAGTACTTC.

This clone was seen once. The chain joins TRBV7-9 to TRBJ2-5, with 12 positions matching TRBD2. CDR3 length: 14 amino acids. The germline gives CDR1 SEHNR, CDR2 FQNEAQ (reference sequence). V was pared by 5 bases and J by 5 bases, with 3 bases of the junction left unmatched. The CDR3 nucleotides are TGTGCCAGCAGCAAGGGGACTAGCGGGGAGACCCAGTACTTC. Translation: CASSKGTSGETQYF.

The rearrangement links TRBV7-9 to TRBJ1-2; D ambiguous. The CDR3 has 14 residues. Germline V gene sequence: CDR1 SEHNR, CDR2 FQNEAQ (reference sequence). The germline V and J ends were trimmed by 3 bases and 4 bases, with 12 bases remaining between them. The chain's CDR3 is CASSFSGFRYGYTF. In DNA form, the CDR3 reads TGTGCCAGCAGCTTTTCGGGGTTTCGCTATGGCTACACCTTC.

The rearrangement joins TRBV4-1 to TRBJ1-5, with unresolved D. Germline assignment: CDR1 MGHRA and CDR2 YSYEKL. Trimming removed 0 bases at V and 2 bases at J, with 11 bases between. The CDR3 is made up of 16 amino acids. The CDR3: CASSQDPGEGNQPQHF. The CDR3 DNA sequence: TGCGCCAGCAGCCAAGATCCCGGGGAGGGCAATCAGCCCCAGCATTTT.

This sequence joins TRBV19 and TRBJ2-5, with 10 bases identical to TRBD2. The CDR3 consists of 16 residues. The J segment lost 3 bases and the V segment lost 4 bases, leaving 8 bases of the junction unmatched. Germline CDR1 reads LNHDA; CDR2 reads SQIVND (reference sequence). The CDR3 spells CASSTLAGRREETQYF. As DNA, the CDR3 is TGTGCCAGTAGTACACTAGCGGGGCGACGGGAAGAGACCCAGTACTTC.